This is a list of T cell receptor beta chains from one sample in a study of blood T cell repertoires in COVID-19. Sequencing was performed with immunoSEQ multiplex PCR; in TCRdb, only in-frame clones are kept and a portion is missing. This table holds some 170,000 clones, about nine tenths found once. The specimen sequenced was peripheral blood. These receptor sequences come from a woman between 45 and 65 years old with acute or convalescent COVID-19. Each CDR3 is given with its conserved first and last residue. The D gene is left open where the match is weak. Part of the rows lack a size; the others show once, few, many or a class for expanded clones.

CDR3aa,abundance,j_gene,v_gene,d_gene
CASSPSYRSAGELFF,.,TRBJ2-2,TRBV11-2,.
CASSLSQGGTGELFF,.,TRBJ2-2,TRBV7-2,TRBD1
CASSIRSGRAGNEQFF,.,TRBJ2-1,TRBV19,TRBD2
CASSKSKRDTQYF,.,TRBJ2-3,TRBV19,.
CASSANGNSPLHF,.,TRBJ1-6,TRBV18,.
CASSRGQPDEQYF,.,TRBJ2-7,TRBV5-1,TRBD1
CASSLEPGGYNEQFF,.,TRBJ2-1,TRBV5-1,TRBD1
CASSRVLGVGLYEQYF,.,TRBJ2-7,TRBV27,.
CASSDLGQAAFF,.,TRBJ1-1,TRBV3-1/TRBV3-2,.
CASSGLAGADTQYF,few,TRBJ2-3,TRBV9,TRBD2
CSVARGSEKLFF,.,TRBJ1-4,TRBV29-1,.
CASSLLQNTEAFF,.,TRBJ1-1,TRBV5-1,.
CASSWHQETQYF,.,TRBJ2-5,TRBV12-3/TRBV12-4,.
CAWRIGTNTEAFF,.,TRBJ1-1,TRBV30,.
CASSPPGGVTGELFF,once,TRBJ2-2,TRBV5-4,.
CAISVIERKNTEAFF,.,TRBJ1-1,TRBV10-3,.
CASGSLAYEQYF,.,TRBJ2-7,TRBV12-5,.
CATSRGTSGAYSYNEQFF,.,TRBJ2-1,TRBV15,TRBD2
CASSLFPPSYEQYF,.,TRBJ2-7,TRBV5-8,.
CASSVAGTSYTEAFF,.,TRBJ1-1,TRBV9,.
CASSASRSHGYTF,.,TRBJ1-2,TRBV5-8,.
CASSAAGGVTDTQYF,.,TRBJ2-3,TRBV10-2,TRBD2
CASSQDFGELMNTEAFF,.,TRBJ1-1,TRBV14,.
CASSEGSGGNYGYTF,.,TRBJ1-2,TRBV25-1,.
CASGYRSTDTQYF,.,TRBJ2-3,TRBV5-1,.
CASSSPGLAGASSYNEQFF,.,TRBJ2-1,TRBV5-1,TRBD2
CASSQEDRQGHEQYF,once,TRBJ2-7,TRBV4-1,TRBD1
CASSYKTGGYSPLHF,.,TRBJ1-6,TRBV6-2/TRBV6-3,TRBD1
CASIRGQGSYGYTF,.,TRBJ1-2,TRBV6-5,TRBD1
CASSPTSGGTNEQFF,few,TRBJ2-1,TRBV7-9,TRBD2